These 2 T cell receptor beta chains were all obtained from the same sample, sequenced in a study of CD8 T cells in ankylosing spondylitis. TCRdb analysed the 5' RACE reads with MiXCR anew, one entry per CDR3 protein. Here the sample spans 310,000 or so distinct CDR3 sequences, roughly 20% being singletons. Sequencing was performed on blood, either unsorted or a sorted T cell fraction (not recorded which). Source of these receptors: a male donor with ankylosing spondylitis or in good health (not recorded which).

This clonotype was observed a handful of times. CDR3 in amino acids: CASSLAGAGETQYF. CDR3 bases: TGCGCCAGCAGCTTGGCGGGAGCGGGAGAGACCCAGTACTTC. The chain combines TRBV5-1 with TRBJ2-5; D perhaps matches TRBD2 (6 bases). The CDR3 is 14 amino acids. CDR1 and CDR2 (germline): SGHRS, YFSETQ. The ends were cut back, 0 bases at V and 4 bases at J, with 10 bases in the middle. The full variable domain, with the rest looked up from reference TRBV5-1 and TRBJ2-5, is KAGVTQTPRYLIKTRGQQVTLSCSPISGHRSVSWYQQTPGQGLQFLFEYFSETQRNKGNFPGRFSGRQFSNSRSEMNVSTLELGDSALYLCASSLAGAGETQYFGPGTRLLVL.

V is TRBV25-1 and J is TRBJ2-7, with 8 positions matching TRBD1. J lost 1 base, V lost 1 base, and 9 bases had no gene match. Germline CDR1 is MGHDK and CDR2 is SYGVNS. The CDR3 loop spans 17 amino acids. The CDR3 sequence is CASSESADRVQSYEQYV. CDR3 coding DNA: TGTGCCAGCAGTGAATCTGCGGACAGGGTCCAGTCCTACGAGCAGTACGTC.